This is a list of T cell receptor beta chains from one sample in a study of cytomegalovirus exposure and HLA in healthy donors. Here immunoSEQ multiplex PCR was the method, and the copy in TCRdb shows in-frame clones only, minus some. The data contain over 50,000 clones, 90% to 97% of them singletons. The sequencing sample was made of PBMCs. These receptors came from a woman aged 18-30 years in good health and CMV-seronegative. CDR3s leave out the opening cysteine and the closing phenylalanine or tryptophan. A D gene is named only where the DNA matches it firmly.

d_gene: TRBD1
len: 19
j_gene: TRBJ1-5
v_gene: TRBV19
CDR3aa: ASKGRIRGPGKGGGGQPQH

d_gene: TRBD1
len: 10
j_gene: TRBJ2-3
v_gene: TRBV29-1
CDR3aa: SGRGTADTQY

d_gene: .
len: 13
j_gene: TRBJ2-2
v_gene: TRBV4-3
CDR3aa: ASSQVAGRPGELF

d_gene: TRBD2
len: 12
j_gene: TRBJ2-2
v_gene: TRBV6-5
CDR3aa: ASRLAANTGELF

d_gene: .
len: 10
j_gene: TRBJ2-5
v_gene: TRBV7-9
CDR3aa: AVVGGGETQY

d_gene: .
len: 11
j_gene: TRBJ2-5
v_gene: TRBV6-6
CDR3aa: ASSTGMVGTQY

d_gene: TRBD2
len: 13
j_gene: TRBJ2-2
v_gene: TRBV5-1
CDR3aa: ASSRGVLNTGELF

d_gene: .
len: 15
j_gene: TRBJ1-2
v_gene: TRBV25-1
CDR3aa: ASSESRGTGREGGYT

d_gene: .
len: 14
j_gene: TRBJ1-3
v_gene: TRBV4-3
CDR3aa: ASSQEGPLRGNTIY

d_gene: TRBD1
len: 14
j_gene: TRBJ2-1
v_gene: TRBV7-3
CDR3aa: ASSLGTGVGYNEQF

d_gene: .
len: 14
j_gene: TRBJ1-2
v_gene: TRBV6-1
CDR3aa: ASSEEGHPNLYGYT

d_gene: TRBD2
len: 13
j_gene: TRBJ2-1
v_gene: TRBV5-6
CDR3aa: ASSLVGTSDNEQF

d_gene: .
len: 11
j_gene: TRBJ1-1
v_gene: TRBV10-3
CDR3aa: AIGWGVNTEAF

d_gene: .
len: 14
j_gene: TRBJ2-1
v_gene: TRBV5-8
CDR3aa: ASSAREGGPYNEQF

d_gene: .
len: 14
j_gene: TRBJ2-5
v_gene: TRBV21-1
CDR3aa: ASSGGRQGGQETQY

d_gene: .
len: 11
j_gene: TRBJ2-2
v_gene: TRBV6-1
CDR3aa: ASTPEIGGELF

d_gene: .
len: 9
j_gene: TRBJ1-2
v_gene: TRBV25-1
CDR3aa: ASSAYYGYT

d_gene: .
len: 12
j_gene: TRBJ2-7
v_gene: TRBV28
CDR3aa: ASSLPGDVYEQY

d_gene: TRBD1
len: 14
j_gene: TRBJ1-5
v_gene: TRBV9
CDR3aa: ASSRTGQAGNQPQH

d_gene: TRBD2
len: 15
j_gene: TRBJ2-1
v_gene: TRBV2
CDR3aa: ASTPGLAGGPHNEQF

d_gene: .
len: 11
j_gene: TRBJ2-1
v_gene: TRBV11-3
CDR3aa: ASSLVVRGEQF

d_gene: TRBD2
len: 13
j_gene: TRBJ2-3
v_gene: TRBV5-1
CDR3aa: ASRGLATSTDTQY

d_gene: TRBD1
len: 12
j_gene: TRBJ2-2
v_gene: TRBV11-3
CDR3aa: ASQTGGGTGELF

d_gene: TRBD1
len: 12
j_gene: TRBJ2-5
v_gene: TRBV28
CDR3aa: ASRPTGLGETQY

d_gene: .
len: 11
j_gene: TRBJ2-1
v_gene: TRBV28
CDR3aa: ASSLAAYNEQF

d_gene: TRBD1
len: 13
j_gene: TRBJ1-1
v_gene: TRBV7-9
CDR3aa: ASSPRDRWNTEAF

d_gene: .
len: 12
j_gene: TRBJ2-3
v_gene: TRBV11-3
CDR3aa: ASSSPRTADTQY

d_gene: .
len: 8
j_gene: TRBJ1-1
v_gene: TRBV29-1
CDR3aa: SGQDTEAF

d_gene: TRBD1
len: 13
j_gene: TRBJ2-5
v_gene: TRBV7-2
CDR3aa: ASSLFRGRLETQY

d_gene: .
len: 12
j_gene: TRBJ2-5
v_gene: TRBV4-2
CDR3aa: ASSQGGDTETQY

d_gene: TRBD2
len: 11
j_gene: TRBJ2-3
v_gene: TRBV7-2
CDR3aa: ASLGGVDPTQY

d_gene: .
len: 13
j_gene: TRBJ2-1
v_gene: TRBV5-5
CDR3aa: ASSSRERAYNEQF

d_gene: .
len: 11
j_gene: TRBJ1-2
v_gene: TRBV7-3
CDR3aa: ASSSTTGTGYT

d_gene: .
len: 12
j_gene: TRBJ2-5
v_gene: TRBV27
CDR3aa: ASSPHRGGETQY